Shown below are 10 T cell receptor beta chains from a single sample sequenced in a study of T cells in Graves' hyperthyroidism and ophthalmopathy. Amplified regions were TCR beta CDR3 sequences from RNA transcripts. HTBI primers were used for first-round RT-PCR of the TCR CDR3. One entry per CDR3 protein, called by TCRdb with MiXCR from the multiplex PCR reads. The data contain 350,000 or so distinct CDR3 sequences, 15% to 20% of them seen just once; the ten biggest clones take up 15% to 19%. The sample consisted of blood. The receptors here all came from a woman aged 40 to 49 with Graves' ophthalmopathy.

This clonotype was detected ten times or more. The J gene is TRBJ1-1, the V gene TRBV12-3 or TRBV12-4; 7 nucleotides line up with TRBD1. The CDR3 is 14 amino acids. Trimming took 5 bases from V and 1 from J; bases not matched to a gene: 4. This CDR3 is CASSRTGQNTEAFF. The CDR3 bases are TGTGCCAGCAGTCGGACAGGACAGAACACTGAAGCTTTCTTT.

Ten or more counts support this clonotype. The V gene is TRBV9, the J gene TRBJ2-2; D tentatively fits TRBD1 or TRBD2 (5 bases each). V was shortened by 3 bases and J by 1 base, with 16 bases between the two germline ends. This CDR3 is 17 amino acids long. CDR1 and CDR2 from the germline V gene are SGDLS and YYNGEE. The CDR3, as DNA: TGTGCCAGCAGCGACCCCGTTGGGGGATTGAACACCGGGGAGCTGTTTTTT. It codes for CASSDPVGGLNTGELFF.

This clonotype was counted at least ten times. The rearrangement uses TRBV10-3 and TRBJ2-7; D gene uncertain. The CDR3 is made up of 12 amino acids. V was shortened by 2 bases and J by 4 bases, with 6 bases between the two germline ends. CDR1 is ENHRY and CDR2 is SYGVKD in the germline V gene. The DNA for the CDR3 is TGTGCCATCAGTGAGACAACATACGAGCAGTACTTC. This codes for CAISETTYEQYF.

There are many counts of this clonotype. This chain uses TRBV6-2 or TRBV6-3 with TRBJ2-5; the D gene is possibly TRBD1 (5 bases). Trimming took 2 bases from V and 4 from J, leaving 8 bases between them. Germline V gene lookup returns CDR1 MNHEY and CDR2 SVGEGT. The CDR3 sequence is 13 residues long. CDR3 loop: CASSYRQGETQYF. The CDR3 nucleotides are TGTGCCAGCAGTTACAGGCAGGGAGAGACCCAGTACTTC.

This clonotype was seen at least ten times. This chain uses TRBV10-3 with TRBJ2-2; 7 nucleotides agree with TRBD2. CDR3 length: 17 amino acids. Germline values: CDR1 ENHRY, CDR2 SYGVKD. V gave up 8 bases and J gave up 4 bases; unmatched junction bases: 16. CDR3 in DNA: TGTGCCATCGGACACCCTCCAACTAGCGCAAGCACCGGGGAGCTGTTTTTT. Protein sequence: CAIGHPPTSASTGELFF.

This clonotype showed up many times. The rearrangement uses TRBV18 and TRBJ1-2; 9 bases align to TRBD1. Losses at the gene ends were 2 bases for V and 8 bases for J; bases not matched to a gene: 6. The CDR3 is made up of 14 amino acids. CDR1 and CDR2 (germline): KGHSH, LQKENI. The DNA of the CDR3 is TGTGCCAGCTCACCAACGGGACAGGGCGACGGCTACACCTTC. Translating it yields CASSPTGQGDGYTF.

Many counts were recorded for this clonotype. V and J are TRBV19 and TRBJ2-7, with 12 bases that match TRBD2. This CDR3 region has 16 residues. V lost 5 bases and J lost 2; bases outside the gene matches: 7. Germline V CDR1 and CDR2: LNHDA, SQIVND (reference sequence). The CDR3 reads CASSPQLAGGTYEQYF. CDR3 sequence (DNA): TGTGCCAGTAGTCCGCAACTAGCGGGAGGTACCTACGAGCAGTACTTC.

In DNA, the CDR3 is TGCGCCAGCAGCCAAGAAGCGGCAGGGAGTCAGCCCCAGCATTTT. It encodes CASSQEAAGSQPQHF. The rearrangement uses TRBV4-3 and TRBJ1-5; the D gene is possibly TRBD1 (5 bases). V gave up 0 bases and J gave up 6 bases, with 12 bases separating them. The V gene's germline CDR1 is LGHNA and CDR2 YSLEER. This CDR3 spans 15 amino acids.

This clonotype was counted ten times or more. The chain joins TRBV6-5 to TRBJ1-2; no definite D call. The CDR3 contains 14 residues. The V end lost 0 bases, the J end lost 4 bases, and 9 bases lay between the germline ends. The V gene's germline CDR1 is MNHEY and CDR2 SVGAGI. CDR3 DNA: TGTGCCAGCAGTTACTCGTATTCCGTCTATGGCTACACCTTC. It yields the protein CASSYSYSVYGYTF.

This clonotype was recorded at least ten times. The V and J genes are TRBV5-1 and TRBJ2-4; D not certain. The CDR3 is made up of 14 amino acids. Germline V gene sequence: CDR1 SGHRS, CDR2 YFSETQ. Trimming pared 0 bases from V and 5 bases from J, leaving 9 bases between. In nucleotides, the CDR3 is TGCGCCAGCAGCTTGGCGGCAGGAGAAAACATTCAGTACTTC. Translated: CASSLAAGENIQYF.